This record looks at one TCR beta chain sequence and its context. This entry comes from a study of blood T cell repertoires in COVID-19. Study as a whole: From T cells, B-cell-depleted T cells, or PBMCs came the material, which was cDNA or gDNA.

Germline assignment: CDR1 GTSNPN and CDR2 SVGIG (reference sequence). Trimming removed 3 bases at V and 4 bases at J, with 15 bases between. This CDR3 comprises 14 residues. Under the authors' procedure: Reference gene primer amplification yielded estimated nucleated cell counts. Clones were sequenced by immunoSEQ multiplex PCR, and TCRdb holds only the in-frame ones, with some missing. V, J and clone size are taken as reported in that table, and D and trimming were inferred from the DNA itself. The table records approximately 150,000 clones, more than 75% of them present only once. Input material: peripheral blood. The rearrangement uses TRBV30 and TRBJ1-1; no clear D gene. The receptor comes from a human donor with acute or convalescent COVID-19. The donor label of this sample is uncertain. The CDR3 coding sequence is TGTGCCTGGAGGACCCACGGCGGGAGCACTGAAGCTTTCTTT. The encoded protein is CAWRTHGGSTEAFF.